The 3 T cell receptor beta chains below all came from one sample that was sequenced in a study of cytomegalovirus exposure and HLA in healthy donors. The PCR was carried out with 60 Vbeta primers and 13 Jbeta primers. Sequencing used immunoSEQ multiplex PCR; TCRdb keeps in-frame clones, though not all of them. The sample gives roughly 97,000 clones, about 75% of which show up once; 5.8% is in the top ten. Sequencing used PBMCs. The receptors stem from a man aged 60-69 years in good health and CMV-seropositive.

This clone has just one count. The rearrangement joins TRBV9 to TRBJ2-1; 11 nucleotides line up with TRBD2. The germline CDR1 and CDR2 sequences are SGDLS and YYNGEE. This CDR3 has 18 residues. After removal of 0 bases from V and 1 base from J, the junction contained 6 bases not matched to a gene. CDR3 sequence (DNA): TGTGCCAGCAGCGTAGAATTAGCGGGGGGGGTGTCCTACAATGAGCAGTTCTTC. Its translation is CASSVELAGGVSYNEQFF. Full variable domain (rest looked up from reference TRBV9 and TRBJ2-1): DSGVTQTPKHLITATGQRVTLRCSPRSGDLSVYWYQQSLDQGLQFLIQYYNGEERAKGNILERFSAQQFPDLHSELNLSSLELGDSALYFCASSVELAGGVSYNEQFFGPGTRLTVL.

Only one count was recorded for this clone. The chain carries TRBV28 and TRBJ1-6; a possible D gene is TRBD1 (6 bases). V was shortened by 8 bases and J by 3 bases, with 17 bases between the two germline ends. The CDR3 totals 16 residues. The germline CDR1 and CDR2 sequences are MDHEN and SYDVKM. The chain's CDR3 is CASHLQLTGYNSPLHF. The CDR3 DNA reads as TGTGCCAGCCATTTGCAGCTGACAGGCTATAATTCACCCCTCCACTTT.

V is TRBV19 and J is TRBJ1-3, with D possibly TRBD1 on 5 matching bases. This CDR3 comprises 15 residues. Germline V gives CDR1 LNHDA, CDR2 SQIVND (reference sequence). V lost 4 bases and J 2 bases, leaving 12 bases between the germline ends. CDR3 residues: CASSKPGGPGNTIYF. The CDR3 DNA is TGTGCCAGTAGTAAGCCGGGGGGACCTGGAAACACCATATATTTT.